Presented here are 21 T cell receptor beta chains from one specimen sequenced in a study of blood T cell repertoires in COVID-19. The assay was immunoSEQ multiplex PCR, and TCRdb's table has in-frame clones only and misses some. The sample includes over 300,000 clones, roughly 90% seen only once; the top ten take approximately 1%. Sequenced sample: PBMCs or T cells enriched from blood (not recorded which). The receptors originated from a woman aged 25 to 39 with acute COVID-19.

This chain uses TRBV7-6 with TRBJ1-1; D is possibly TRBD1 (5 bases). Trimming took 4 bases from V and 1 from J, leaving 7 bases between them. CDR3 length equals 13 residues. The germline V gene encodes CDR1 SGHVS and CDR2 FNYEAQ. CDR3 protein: CASSSTGNTEAFF. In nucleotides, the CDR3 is TGTGCCAGCAGCTCTACAGGGAACACTGAAGCTTTCTTT.

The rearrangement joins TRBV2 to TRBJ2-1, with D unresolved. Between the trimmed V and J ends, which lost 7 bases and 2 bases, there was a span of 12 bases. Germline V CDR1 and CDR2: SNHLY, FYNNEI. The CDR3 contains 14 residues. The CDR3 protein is CASNPGRTYNEQFF. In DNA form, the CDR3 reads TGTGCCAGCAACCCAGGCCGAACCTACAATGAGCAGTTCTTC.

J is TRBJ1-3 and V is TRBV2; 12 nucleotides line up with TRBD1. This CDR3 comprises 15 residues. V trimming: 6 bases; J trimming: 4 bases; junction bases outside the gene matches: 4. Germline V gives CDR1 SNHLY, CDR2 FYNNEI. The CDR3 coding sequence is TGTGCCAGCAGGGGACAGGGGGCGCGAGGAAACACCATATATTTT. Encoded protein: CASRGQGARGNTIYF.

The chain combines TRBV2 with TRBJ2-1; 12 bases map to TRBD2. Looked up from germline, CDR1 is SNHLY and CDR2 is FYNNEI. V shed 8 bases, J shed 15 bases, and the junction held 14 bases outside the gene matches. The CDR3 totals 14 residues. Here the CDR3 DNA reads TGTGCCAGCGTTGATCGGGGACTAGCGGGTTGGCCGTTCTTC. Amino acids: CASVDRGLAGWPFF.

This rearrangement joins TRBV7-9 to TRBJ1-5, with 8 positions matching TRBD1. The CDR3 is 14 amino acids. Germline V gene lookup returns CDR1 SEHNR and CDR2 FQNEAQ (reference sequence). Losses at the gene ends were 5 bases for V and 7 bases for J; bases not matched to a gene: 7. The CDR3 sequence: CASSRTGLGQPQHF. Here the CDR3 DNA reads TGTGCCAGCAGCCGGACAGGGCTTGGGCAGCCCCAGCATTTT. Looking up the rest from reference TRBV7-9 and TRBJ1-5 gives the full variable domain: DTGVSQNPRHKITKRGQNVTFRCDPISEHNRLYWYRQTLGQGPEFLTYFQNEAQLEKSRLLSDRFSAERPKGSFSTLEIQRTEQGDSAMYLCASSRTGLGQPQHFGDGTRLSIL.

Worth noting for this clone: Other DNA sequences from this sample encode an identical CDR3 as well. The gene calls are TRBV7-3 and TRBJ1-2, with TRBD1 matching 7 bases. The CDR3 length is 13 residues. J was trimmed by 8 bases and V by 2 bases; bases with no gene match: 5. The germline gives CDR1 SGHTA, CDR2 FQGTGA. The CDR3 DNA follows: TGTGCCAGCAGCTTAGGGCAGGGGGAGGGCTACACCTTC. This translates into CASSLGQGEGYTF.

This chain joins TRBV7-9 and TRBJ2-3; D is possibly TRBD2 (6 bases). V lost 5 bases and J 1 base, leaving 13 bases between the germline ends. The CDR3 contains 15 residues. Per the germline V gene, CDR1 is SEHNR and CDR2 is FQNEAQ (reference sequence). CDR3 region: CASSDSGTGTDTQYF. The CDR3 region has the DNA TGTGCCAGCAGCGATTCCGGGACTGGCACAGATACGCAGTATTTT.

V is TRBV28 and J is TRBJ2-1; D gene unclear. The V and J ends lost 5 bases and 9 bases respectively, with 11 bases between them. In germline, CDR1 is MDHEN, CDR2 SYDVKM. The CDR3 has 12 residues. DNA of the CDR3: TGTGCCAGCAGTCTCTTAACGCGTGAGCAGTTCTTC. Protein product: CASSLLTREQFF.

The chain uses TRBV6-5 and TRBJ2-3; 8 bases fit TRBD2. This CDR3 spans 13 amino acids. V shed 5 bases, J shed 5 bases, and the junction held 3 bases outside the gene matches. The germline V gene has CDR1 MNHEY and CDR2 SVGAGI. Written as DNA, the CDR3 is TGTGCCAGCAGTCGGGGGGGCGGAGATACGCAGTATTTT. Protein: CASSRGGGDTQYF.

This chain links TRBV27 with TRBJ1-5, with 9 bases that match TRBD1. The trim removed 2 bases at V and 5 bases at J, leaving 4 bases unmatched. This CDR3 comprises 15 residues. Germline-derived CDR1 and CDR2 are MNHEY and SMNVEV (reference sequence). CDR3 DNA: TGTGCCAGCAGTTTAACAGGGGGCCGATATCAGCCCCAGCATTTT. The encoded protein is CASSLTGGRYQPQHF.

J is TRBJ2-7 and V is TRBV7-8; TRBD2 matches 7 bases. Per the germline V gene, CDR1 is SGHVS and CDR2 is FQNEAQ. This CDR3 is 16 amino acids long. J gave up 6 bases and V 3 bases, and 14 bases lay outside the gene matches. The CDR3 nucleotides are TGTGCCAGCAGCTTCCGGAGGCGGGGACTAACCGCCGAGCAGTACTTC. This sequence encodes CASSFRRRGLTAEQYF.

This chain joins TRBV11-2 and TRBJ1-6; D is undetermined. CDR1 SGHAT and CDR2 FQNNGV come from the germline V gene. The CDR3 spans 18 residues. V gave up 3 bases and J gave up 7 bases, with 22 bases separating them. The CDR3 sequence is CASSFADDVWLLNSPLHF. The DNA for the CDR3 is TGTGCCAGCAGCTTCGCTGATGATGTTTGGCTTTTGAATTCACCCCTCCACTTT.

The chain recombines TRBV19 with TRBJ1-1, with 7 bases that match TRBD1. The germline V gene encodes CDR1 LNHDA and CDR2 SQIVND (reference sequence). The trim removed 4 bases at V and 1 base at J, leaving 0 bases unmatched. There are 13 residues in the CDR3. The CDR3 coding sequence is TGTGCCAGTAGTAGGGACAGGAACACTGAAGCTTTCTTT. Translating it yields CASSRDRNTEAFF.

CDR3 amino acids: CASSILQGAKNIQYF. CDR3 coding DNA: TGTGCCAGCAGCATACTCCAGGGGGCCAAAAACATTCAGTACTTC. V usage is TRBV7-9 and J usage is TRBJ2-4, with D tentatively TRBD1 (6 bases). CDR1 SEHNR and CDR2 FQNEAQ come from the germline V gene (reference sequence). There are 15 residues in the CDR3. The V gene lost 5 bases and the J gene lost 1 base, with 12 bases spanning the gap.

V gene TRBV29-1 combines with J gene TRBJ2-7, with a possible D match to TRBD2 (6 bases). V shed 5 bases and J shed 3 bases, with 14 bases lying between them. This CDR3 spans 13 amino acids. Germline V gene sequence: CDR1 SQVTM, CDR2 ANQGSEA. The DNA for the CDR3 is TGCAGCGTTTTGCGGGGTTTCGGCTACGAGCAGTACTTC. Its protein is CSVLRGFGYEQYF.

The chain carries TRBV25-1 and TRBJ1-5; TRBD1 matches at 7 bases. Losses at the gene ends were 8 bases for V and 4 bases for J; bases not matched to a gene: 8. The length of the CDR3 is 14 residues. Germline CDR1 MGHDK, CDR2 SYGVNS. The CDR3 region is CASGTGVKNQPQHF. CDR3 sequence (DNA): TGTGCCAGCGGTACAGGGGTTAAGAATCAGCCCCAGCATTTT.

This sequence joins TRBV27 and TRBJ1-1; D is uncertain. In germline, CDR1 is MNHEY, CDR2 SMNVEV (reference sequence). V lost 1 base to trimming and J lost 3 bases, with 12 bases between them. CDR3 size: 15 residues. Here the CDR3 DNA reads TGTGCCAGCAGTTTATTGGGCTTTGAGTACACTGAAGCTTTCTTT. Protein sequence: CASSLLGFEYTEAFF.

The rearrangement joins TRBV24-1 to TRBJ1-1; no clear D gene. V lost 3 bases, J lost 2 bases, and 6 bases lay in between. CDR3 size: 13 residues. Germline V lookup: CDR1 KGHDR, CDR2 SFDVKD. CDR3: CATSDHLNTEAFF. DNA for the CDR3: TGTGCCACCAGTGATCACTTAAACACTGAAGCTTTCTTT.

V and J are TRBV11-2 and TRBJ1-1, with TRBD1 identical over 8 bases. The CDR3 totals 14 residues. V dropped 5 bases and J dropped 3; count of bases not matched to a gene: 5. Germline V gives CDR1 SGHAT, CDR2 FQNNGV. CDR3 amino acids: CASSIRQGYTEAFF. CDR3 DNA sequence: TGTGCCAGCAGCATTCGACAGGGGTACACTGAAGCTTTCTTT. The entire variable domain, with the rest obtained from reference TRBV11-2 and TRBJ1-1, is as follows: EAGVAQSPRYKIIEKRQSVAFWCNPISGHATLYWYQQILGQGPKLLIQFQNNGVVDDSQLPKDRFSAERLKGVDSTLKIQPAKLEDSAVYLCASSIRQGYTEAFFGQGTRLTVV.

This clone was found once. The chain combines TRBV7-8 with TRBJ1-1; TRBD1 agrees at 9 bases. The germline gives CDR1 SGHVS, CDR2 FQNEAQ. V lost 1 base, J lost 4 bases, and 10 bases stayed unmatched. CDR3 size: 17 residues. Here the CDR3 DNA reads TGTGCCAGCAGCTTAGTTTGGGGTACAGGGGGCGGCACTGAAGCTTTCTTT. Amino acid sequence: CASSLVWGTGGGTEAFF.

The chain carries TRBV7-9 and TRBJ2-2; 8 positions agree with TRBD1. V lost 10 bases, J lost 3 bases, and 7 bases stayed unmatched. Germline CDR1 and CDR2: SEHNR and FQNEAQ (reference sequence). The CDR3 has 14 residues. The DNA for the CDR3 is TGTGCCACCGTCCAGGGGGCATACACCGGGGAGCTGTTTTTT. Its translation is CATVQGAYTGELFF.